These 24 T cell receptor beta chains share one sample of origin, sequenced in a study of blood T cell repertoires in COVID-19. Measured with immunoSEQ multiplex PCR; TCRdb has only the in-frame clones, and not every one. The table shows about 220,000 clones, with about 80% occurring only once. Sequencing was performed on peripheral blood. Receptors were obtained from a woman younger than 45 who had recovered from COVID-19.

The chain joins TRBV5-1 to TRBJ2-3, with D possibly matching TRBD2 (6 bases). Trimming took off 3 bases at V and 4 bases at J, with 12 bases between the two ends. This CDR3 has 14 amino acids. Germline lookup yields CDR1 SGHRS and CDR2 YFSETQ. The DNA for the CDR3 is TGCGCCAGCAGCTGGGACTCTCCGGCAGATACGCAGTATTTT. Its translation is CASSWDSPADTQYF.

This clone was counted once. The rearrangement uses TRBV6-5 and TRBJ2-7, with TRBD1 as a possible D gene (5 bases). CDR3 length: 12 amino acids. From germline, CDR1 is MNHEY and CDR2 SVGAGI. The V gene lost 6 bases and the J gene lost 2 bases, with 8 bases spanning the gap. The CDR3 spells CASRTEPYEQYF. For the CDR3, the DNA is TGTGCCAGCAGGACAGAACCCTACGAGCAGTACTTC.

Here the CDR3 reads CAINQAGVDEQYF. In DNA form, the CDR3 reads TGTGCCATCAATCAAGCGGGAGTTGACGAGCAGTACTTC. This sequence joins TRBV10-3 and TRBJ2-7; the match to TRBD2 covers 8 bases. Germline assignment: CDR1 ENHRY and CDR2 SYGVKD. V shed 7 bases and J 5 bases; nucleotides not matched to a gene: 7. The CDR3 is 13 residues long.

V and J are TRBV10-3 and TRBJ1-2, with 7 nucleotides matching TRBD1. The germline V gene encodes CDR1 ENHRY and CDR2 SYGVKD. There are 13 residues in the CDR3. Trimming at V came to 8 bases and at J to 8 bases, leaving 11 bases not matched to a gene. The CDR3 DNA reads TGTGCCATCGGGGACAGCGCCCGGGAGGGCTACACCTTC. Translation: CAIGDSAREGYTF.

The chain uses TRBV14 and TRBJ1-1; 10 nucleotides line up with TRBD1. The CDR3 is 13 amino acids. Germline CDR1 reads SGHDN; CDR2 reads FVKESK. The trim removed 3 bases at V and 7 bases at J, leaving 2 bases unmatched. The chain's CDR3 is CASSQRDRGEAFF. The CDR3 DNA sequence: TGTGCCAGCAGCCAGAGGGACAGGGGTGAAGCTTTCTTT.

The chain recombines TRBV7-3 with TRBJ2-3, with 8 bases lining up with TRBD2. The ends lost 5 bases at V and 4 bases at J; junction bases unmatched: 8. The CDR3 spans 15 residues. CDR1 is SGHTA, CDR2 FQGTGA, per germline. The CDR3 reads CASSQSGSDADTQYF. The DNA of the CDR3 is TGTGCCAGCAGCCAAAGCGGGAGTGATGCAGATACGCAGTATTTT.

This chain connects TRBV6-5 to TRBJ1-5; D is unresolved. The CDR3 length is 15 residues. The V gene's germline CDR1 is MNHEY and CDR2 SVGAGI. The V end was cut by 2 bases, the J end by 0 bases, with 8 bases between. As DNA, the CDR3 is TGTGCCAGCAGTTACGGGCAGACTAGCAATCAGCCCCAGCATTTT. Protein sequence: CASSYGQTSNQPQHF.

This chain's CDR3 is CASSPGTSPTHYNEQFF. The CDR3 DNA follows: TGTGCCAGCAGCCCTGGGACTAGCCCCACTCACTACAATGAGCAGTTCTTC. The V and J genes are TRBV9 and TRBJ2-1; 9 bases map to TRBD2. CDR3 length: 17 amino acids. Germline assignment: CDR1 SGDLS and CDR2 YYNGEE. Trimming took 4 bases from V and 3 from J; bases not matched to a gene: 11.

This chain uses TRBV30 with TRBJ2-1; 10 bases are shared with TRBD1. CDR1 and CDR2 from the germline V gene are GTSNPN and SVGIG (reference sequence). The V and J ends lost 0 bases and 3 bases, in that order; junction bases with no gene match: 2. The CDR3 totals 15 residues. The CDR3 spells CAWSVRDRGYNEQFF. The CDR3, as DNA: TGTGCCTGGAGTGTACGGGACAGGGGCTACAATGAGCAGTTCTTC.

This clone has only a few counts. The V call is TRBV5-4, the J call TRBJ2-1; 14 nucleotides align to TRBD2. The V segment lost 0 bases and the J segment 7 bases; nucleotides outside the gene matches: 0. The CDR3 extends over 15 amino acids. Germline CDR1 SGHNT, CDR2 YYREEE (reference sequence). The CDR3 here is CASSLGTSGRNEQFF. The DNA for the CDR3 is TGTGCCAGCAGCTTGGGGACTAGCGGGAGGAATGAGCAGTTCTTC.

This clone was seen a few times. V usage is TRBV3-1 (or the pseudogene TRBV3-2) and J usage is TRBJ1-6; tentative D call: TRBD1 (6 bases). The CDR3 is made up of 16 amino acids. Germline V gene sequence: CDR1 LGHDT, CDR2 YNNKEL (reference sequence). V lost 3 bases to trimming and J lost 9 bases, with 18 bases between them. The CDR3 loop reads CASSQGRQARGSPLHF. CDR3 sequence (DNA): TGTGCCAGCAGCCAGGGAAGACAGGCCAGGGGTTCACCCCTCCACTTT.

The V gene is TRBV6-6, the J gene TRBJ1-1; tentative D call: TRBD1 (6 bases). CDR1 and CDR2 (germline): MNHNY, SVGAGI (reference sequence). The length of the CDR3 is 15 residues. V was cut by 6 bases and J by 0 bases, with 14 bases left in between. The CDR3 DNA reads TGTGCCAGCAGCCCCCCCACAGGGATGAACACTGAAGCTTTCTTT. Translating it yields CASSPPTGMNTEAFF.

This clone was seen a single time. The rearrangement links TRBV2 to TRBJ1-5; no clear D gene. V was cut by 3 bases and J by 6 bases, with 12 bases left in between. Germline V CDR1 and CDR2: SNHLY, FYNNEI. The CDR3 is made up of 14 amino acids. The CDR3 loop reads CASSETGGPQPQHF. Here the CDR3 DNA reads TGTGCCAGCAGTGAGACCGGAGGGCCTCAGCCCCAGCATTTT.

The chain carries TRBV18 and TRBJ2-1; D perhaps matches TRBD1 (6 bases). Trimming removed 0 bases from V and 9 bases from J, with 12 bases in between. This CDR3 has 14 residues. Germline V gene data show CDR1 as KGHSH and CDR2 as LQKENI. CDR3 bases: TGTGCCAGCTCACCACCGCAGGGGAGTACTGAGCAGTTCTTC. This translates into CASSPPQGSTEQFF.

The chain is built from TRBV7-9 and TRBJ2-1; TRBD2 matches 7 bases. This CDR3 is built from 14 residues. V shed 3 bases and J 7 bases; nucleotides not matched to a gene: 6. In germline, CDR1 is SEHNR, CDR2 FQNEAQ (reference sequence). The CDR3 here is CASSLGRAENEQFF. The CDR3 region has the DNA TGTGCCAGCAGCTTGGGGAGGGCCGAGAATGAGCAGTTCTTC.

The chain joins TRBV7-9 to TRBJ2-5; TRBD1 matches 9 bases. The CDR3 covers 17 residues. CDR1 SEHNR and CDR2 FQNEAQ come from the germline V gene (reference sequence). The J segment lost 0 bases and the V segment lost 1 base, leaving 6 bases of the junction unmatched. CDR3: CASSLGGTGIYQETQYF. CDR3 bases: TGTGCCAGCAGCTTAGGCGGGACAGGGATCTACCAAGAGACCCAGTACTTC.

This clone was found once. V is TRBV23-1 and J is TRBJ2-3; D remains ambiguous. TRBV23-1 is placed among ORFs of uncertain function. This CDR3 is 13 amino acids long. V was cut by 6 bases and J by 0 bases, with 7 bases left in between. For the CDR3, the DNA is TGCGCCAGCAGCCACTCTAGCACAGATACGCAGTATTTT. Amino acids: CASSHSSTDTQYF.

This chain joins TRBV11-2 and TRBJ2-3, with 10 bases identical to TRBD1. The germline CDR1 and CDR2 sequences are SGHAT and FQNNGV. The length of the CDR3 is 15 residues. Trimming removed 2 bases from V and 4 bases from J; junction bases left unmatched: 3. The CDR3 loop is CASSLRQGAPDTQYF. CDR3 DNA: TGTGCCAGCAGCTTAAGACAGGGGGCCCCAGATACGCAGTATTTT.

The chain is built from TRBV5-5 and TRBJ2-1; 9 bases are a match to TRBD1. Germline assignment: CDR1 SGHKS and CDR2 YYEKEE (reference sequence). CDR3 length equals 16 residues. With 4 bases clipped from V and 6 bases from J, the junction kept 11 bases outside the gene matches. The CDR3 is CASSRLGQGGGNEQFF. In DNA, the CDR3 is TGTGCCAGCAGCCGACTGGGACAGGGTGGAGGCAATGAGCAGTTCTTC.

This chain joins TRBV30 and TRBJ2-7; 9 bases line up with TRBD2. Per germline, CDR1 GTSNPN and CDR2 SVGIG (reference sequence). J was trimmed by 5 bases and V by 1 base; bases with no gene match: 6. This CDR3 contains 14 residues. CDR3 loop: CAWSGLAVSNEQYF. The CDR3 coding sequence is TGTGCCTGGAGTGGACTAGCGGTTAGTAACGAGCAGTACTTC.

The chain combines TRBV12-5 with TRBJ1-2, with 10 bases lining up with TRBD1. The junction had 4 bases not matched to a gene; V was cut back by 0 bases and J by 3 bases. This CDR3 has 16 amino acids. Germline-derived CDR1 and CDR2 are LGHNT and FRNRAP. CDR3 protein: CASGLVPGTGDYGYTF. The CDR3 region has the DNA TGTGCTAGTGGTTTGGTACCTGGGACAGGGGACTATGGCTACACCTTC.

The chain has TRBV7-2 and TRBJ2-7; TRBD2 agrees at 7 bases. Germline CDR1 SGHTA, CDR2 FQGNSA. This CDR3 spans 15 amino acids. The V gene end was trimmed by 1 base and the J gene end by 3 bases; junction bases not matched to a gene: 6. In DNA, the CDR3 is TGTGCCAGCAGCTTAGGGCTAGCGGATAACTACGAGCAGTACTTC. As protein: CASSLGLADNYEQYF.

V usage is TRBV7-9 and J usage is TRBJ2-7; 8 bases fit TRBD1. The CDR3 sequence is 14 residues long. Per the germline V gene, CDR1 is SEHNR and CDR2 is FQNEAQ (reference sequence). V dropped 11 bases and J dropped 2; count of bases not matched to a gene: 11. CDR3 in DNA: TGTGCCGGGGACCTACAGGGGGTACCCTACGAGCAGTACTTC. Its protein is CAGDLQGVPYEQYF.

The CDR3 nucleotides are TGTGCAAGTCGCTTAGAGTTTGATGCGGCTCAAGAGACCCAGTACTTC. This encodes CASRLEFDAAQETQYF. The chain is built from TRBV12-2 and TRBJ2-5; the tabulated D call, TRBD2, remains unverified against the DNA. TRBV12-2 is noted as a pseudogene. The length of the CDR3 is 16 residues.